This entry features one TCR beta chain sequence. Its antigen specificity is not known. There are no base qualities to consult, and no much larger clone falls within one base. This CDR3 is also generated by other DNA sequences in the sample. Each donor gave one peripheral blood draw, roughly 120 mL on average, collected into heparinised tubes. Using a panel that included CD45RO, CCR7, CD25, CD127, CD95 and CD27, naive, central memory, regulatory and stem cell-like memory CD4+ T cells were sorted on a BD FACSAria II. Purity was above 95% for every sorted population. PBMCs were separated immediately by Lymphoprep density gradient centrifugation and were stained directly, without being cultured. So that batch effects would be minimized, each experiment stained and sorted samples in pairs, pairing one healthy donor with one patient. The sample originates from a study of beta chain features in type 1 diabetes (dated by TCRdb to between 2017 and 2018). General notes on the study: Mean age, gender distribution, total cell number and subset yield were not different between patients and healthy donors. A total of some 110 million sorted cells were examined across all samples, and a strong correlation was observed between cell number per subset and RNA yield. Naive and central memory subsets were obtained from all 30 or so donors, but regulatory and stem cell-like memory subsets were isolated from only 8 patients and roughly eight healthy donors. In the study, TCRB repertoires of sorted circulating CD4+ T cell subsets from recently diagnosed type 1 diabetes patients were compared with those of matched healthy donors.

Study-wide findings and limitations: Shorter templates might be favored by PCR, yet because patient and control samples were amplified and corrected together, any such skew would affect both groups equally. Because cDNA rather than genomic DNA was sequenced, highly expressing activated cells could have been over-represented, although no difference in activation and CD3 levels was found between groups. A moderate but significant shortening of TCRB CDR3 length was observed in type 1 diabetes patients in all four CD4+ subsets. Because the HLA sub-analyses included only small numbers of individuals, any influence of HLA type on TCRB rearrangement was left unresolved. Fewer insertions and more nucleotide deletions at VDJ recombination sites were observed in patients with type 1 diabetes, implying thymic rearrangement abnormalities. Naive, central memory and regulatory TCRB repertoires appeared to be more alike among patients than among healthy donors.

V gives up 1 base and J gives up 4 bases, and the segment between their germline ends measures 10 bases. CDR1 and CDR2 were assigned from the germline V gene as SGHTA and FQGNSA. The CDR3 measures 14 amino acids from cysteine to phenylalanine. The read is trimmed to its CDR3 DNA, 42 bases read in frame from base 1. The entire isolated RNA was reverse transcribed using the High Capacity cDNA Reverse Transcription Kit, and thus expressed TCRB transcripts were sequenced. Deep immunoSEQ sequencing was applied to naive, central memory and regulatory T cell samples, giving an average of around 3.4 million total reads per sample. After sorted cells were lysed in RLT buffer, RNA was extracted with DNase-treated RNeasy Micro or Mini kits, with the choice depending on cell number. Each cell subset was processed separately to prevent cross-contamination, with patient and healthy donor samples processed together. TCRB sequences were amplified from cDNA with the immunoSEQ multiplex PCR, producing 87-bp fragments spanning the CDR3 region. Amplicons were sequenced on the Illumina HiSeq platform. In the original analysis: PCR bias was computationally corrected using synthetic template baselines, reads within Hamming distance 2 were collapsed, and singletons that could not be merged were discarded. Reads were aligned against IMGT so that V, D and J genes, CDR3 length and insertions or deletions at six rearrangement sites could be assigned. Clonotype counts were normalized to sorted cell number within each subset before computing true diversity and Gini coefficients with the tcR R package. The overlap coefficient, calculated on TCRB nucleotide sequences, was used to quantify repertoire sharing. As a proxy for the pre-selection repertoire, out-of-frame TCRB sequences from naive cells were analyzed. Held by TCRdb, this immuneACCESS table contains in-frame sequences only and omits some clones. Under half of the omission traces to an unresolved V gene where checked; the cause of the rest is unknown. The V and J calls and clone size come from that table; D and trimming were worked out from the DNA. This sample comprises around 280,000 clones, about 15% of them detected only once. The ten largest clonotypes hold around 0.015% of the sample.

Sample: naive CD4+ T cells from blood. According to the study, the label for this sample's cell subset or site signals: true naive CD4+ T cells. The V and J segments used are TRBV7-2 and TRBJ2-5; perhaps TRBD2 is the D gene, with 6 bases matching. The TCR sequence derives from a man between 18 and 35 years old with type 1 diabetes. The CDR3 loop reads CASSLGGGRETQYF. The nucleotide sequence is given as TGTGCCAGCAGCTTAGGCGGAGGGCGAGAGACCCAGTACTTC. With the portions outside the CDR3 filled from the reference TRBV7-2 and TRBJ2-5 genes, the complete variable region becomes GAGVSQSPSNKVTEKGKDVELRCDPISGHTALYWYRQSLGQGLEFLIYFQGNSAPDKSGLPSDRFSAERTGGSVSTLTIQRTQQEDSAVYLCASSLGGGRETQYFGPGTRLLVL.